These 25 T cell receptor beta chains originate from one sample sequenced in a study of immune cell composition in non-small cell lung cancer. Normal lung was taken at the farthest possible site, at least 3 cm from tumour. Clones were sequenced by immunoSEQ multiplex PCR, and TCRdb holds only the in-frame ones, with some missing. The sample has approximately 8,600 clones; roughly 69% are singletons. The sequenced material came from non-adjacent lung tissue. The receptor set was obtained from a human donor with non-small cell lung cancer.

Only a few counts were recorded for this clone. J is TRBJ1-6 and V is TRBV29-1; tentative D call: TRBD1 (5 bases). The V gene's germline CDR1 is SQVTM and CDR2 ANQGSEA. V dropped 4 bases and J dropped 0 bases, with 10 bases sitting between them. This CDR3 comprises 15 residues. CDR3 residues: CSVATDSSYNSPLHF. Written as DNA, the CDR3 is TGCAGCGTTGCGACAGATAGCTCCTATAATTCACCCCTCCACTTT.

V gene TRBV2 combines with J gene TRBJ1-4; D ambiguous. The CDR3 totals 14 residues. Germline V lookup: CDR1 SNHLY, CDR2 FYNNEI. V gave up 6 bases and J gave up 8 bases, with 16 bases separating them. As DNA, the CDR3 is TGTGCCAGCAGGCTTAGTAGCTACACGGAAAAACTGTTTTTT. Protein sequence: CASRLSSYTEKLFF. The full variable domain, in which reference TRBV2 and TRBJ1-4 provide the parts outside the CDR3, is EPEVTQTPSHQVTQMGQEVILRCVPISNHLYFYWYRQILGQKVEFLVSFYNNEISEKSEIFDDQFSVERPDGSNFTLKIRSTKLEDSAMYFCASRLSSYTEKLFFGSGTQLSVL.

The CDR3 loop is CASSSREGVETEAFF. Here the CDR3 DNA reads TGCGCCAGCAGCTCCCGGGAGGGGGTAGAGACTGAAGCTTTCTTT. This sequence joins TRBV4-1 and TRBJ1-1; the D gene is possibly TRBD1 (6 bases). Germline CDR1 MGHRA, CDR2 YSYEKL. The CDR3 has 15 residues. V was trimmed by 5 bases and J by 5 bases, leaving 18 bases between them.

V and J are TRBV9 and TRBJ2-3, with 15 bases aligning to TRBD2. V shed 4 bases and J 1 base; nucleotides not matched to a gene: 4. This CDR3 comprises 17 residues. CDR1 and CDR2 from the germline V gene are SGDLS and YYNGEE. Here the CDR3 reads CASSFRTSGGGTDTQYF. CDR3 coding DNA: TGTGCCAGCAGCTTCCGGACTAGCGGGGGGGGCACAGATACGCAGTATTTT.

This chain's CDR3 is CASSLAGYGNTIYF. The CDR3 nucleotides are TGCGCCAGCAGCTTGGCGGGTTATGGAAACACCATATATTTT. The chain couples TRBV5-1 to TRBJ1-3; no reliable D call. Trimming shortened V by 0 bases and J by 3 bases, and 7 bases separated the two germline ends. CDR1 SGHRS and CDR2 YFSETQ come from the germline V gene. The CDR3 loop spans 14 amino acids.

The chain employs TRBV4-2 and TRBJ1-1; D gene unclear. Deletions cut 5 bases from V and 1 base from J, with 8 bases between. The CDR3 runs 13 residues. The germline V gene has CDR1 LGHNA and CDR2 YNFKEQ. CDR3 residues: CASSFPRNTEAFF. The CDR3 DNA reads TGTGCCAGCAGCTTCCCTAGGAACACTGAAGCTTTCTTT.

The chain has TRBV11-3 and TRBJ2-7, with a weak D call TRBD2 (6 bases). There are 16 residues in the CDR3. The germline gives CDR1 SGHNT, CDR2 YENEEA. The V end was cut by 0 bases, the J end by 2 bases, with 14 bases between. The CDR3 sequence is CASSLDGGTGPYEQYF. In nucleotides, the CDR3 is TGTGCCAGCAGCTTAGACGGGGGTACCGGCCCCTACGAGCAGTACTTC.

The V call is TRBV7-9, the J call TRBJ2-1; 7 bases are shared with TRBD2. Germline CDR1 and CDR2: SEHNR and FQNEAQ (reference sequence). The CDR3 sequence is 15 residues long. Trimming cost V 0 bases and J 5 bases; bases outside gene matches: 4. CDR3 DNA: TGTGCCAGCAGCTTAGCGGGGGGGAGGAACAATGAGCAGTTCTTC. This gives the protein CASSLAGGRNNEQFF.

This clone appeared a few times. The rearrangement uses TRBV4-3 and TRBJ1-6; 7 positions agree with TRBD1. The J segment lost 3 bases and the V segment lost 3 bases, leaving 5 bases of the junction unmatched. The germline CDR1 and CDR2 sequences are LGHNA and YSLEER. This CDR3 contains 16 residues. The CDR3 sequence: CASSQETGNYNSPLHF. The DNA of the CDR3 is TGCGCCAGCAGCCAGGAGACAGGGAACTATAATTCACCCCTCCACTTT.

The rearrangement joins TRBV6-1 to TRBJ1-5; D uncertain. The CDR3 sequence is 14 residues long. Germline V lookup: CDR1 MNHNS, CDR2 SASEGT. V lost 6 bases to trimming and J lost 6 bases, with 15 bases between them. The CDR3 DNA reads TGTGCCAGCAGCGAAACCCCCTATGGTCAGCCCCAGCATTTT. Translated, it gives CASSETPYGQPQHF.

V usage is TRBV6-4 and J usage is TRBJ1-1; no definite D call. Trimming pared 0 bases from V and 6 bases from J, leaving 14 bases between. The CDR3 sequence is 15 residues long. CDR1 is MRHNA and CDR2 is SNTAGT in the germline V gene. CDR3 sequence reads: CASSDSGSEVSEAFF. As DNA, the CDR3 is TGTGCCAGCAGTGACTCGGGTTCCGAGGTCTCTGAAGCTTTCTTT.

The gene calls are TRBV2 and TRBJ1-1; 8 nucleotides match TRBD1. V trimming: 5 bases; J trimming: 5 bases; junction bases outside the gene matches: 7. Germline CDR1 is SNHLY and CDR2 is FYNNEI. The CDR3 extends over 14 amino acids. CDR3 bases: TGTGCCAGCAGTCGACAGGGGAGGGAAACTGAAGCTTTCTTT. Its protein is CASSRQGRETEAFF.

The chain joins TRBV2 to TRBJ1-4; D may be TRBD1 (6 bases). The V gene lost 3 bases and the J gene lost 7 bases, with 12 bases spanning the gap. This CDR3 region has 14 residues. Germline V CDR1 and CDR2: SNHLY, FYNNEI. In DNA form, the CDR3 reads TGTGCCAGCAGTGAGGGACATGGGGGTGAAAAACTGTTTTTT. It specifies CASSEGHGGEKLFF.

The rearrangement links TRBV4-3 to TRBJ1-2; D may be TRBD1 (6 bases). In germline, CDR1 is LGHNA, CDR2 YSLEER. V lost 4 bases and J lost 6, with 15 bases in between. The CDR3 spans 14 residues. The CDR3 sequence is CASSPIVQGDGYTF. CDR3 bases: TGCGCCAGCAGCCCAATCGTACAGGGTGATGGCTACACCTTC.

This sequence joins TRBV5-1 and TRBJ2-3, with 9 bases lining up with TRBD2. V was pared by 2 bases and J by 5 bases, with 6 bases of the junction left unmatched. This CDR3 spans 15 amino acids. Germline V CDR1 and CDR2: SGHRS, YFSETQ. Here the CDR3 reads CASSFGGSGGDTQYF. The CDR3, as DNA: TGCGCCAGCAGCTTCGGTGGTAGCGGGGGAGATACGCAGTATTTT.

The CDR3 region is CASSSGQGTGYTF. DNA of the CDR3: TGTGCCAGCAGTTCGGGACAGGGGACGGGCTACACCTTC. The V gene is TRBV27, the J gene TRBJ1-2; TRBD1 aligns across 10 bases. This CDR3 comprises 13 residues. Losses at the gene ends were 4 bases for V and 8 bases for J; bases not matched to a gene: 4. Germline CDR1 is MNHEY and CDR2 is SMNVEV (reference sequence).

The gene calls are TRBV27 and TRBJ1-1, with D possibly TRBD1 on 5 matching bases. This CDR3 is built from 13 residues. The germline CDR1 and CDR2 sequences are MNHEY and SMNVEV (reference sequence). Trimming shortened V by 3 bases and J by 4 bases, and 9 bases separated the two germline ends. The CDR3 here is CASSFQGVTEAFF. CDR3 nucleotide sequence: TGTGCCAGCAGTTTTCAGGGTGTCACTGAAGCTTTCTTT.

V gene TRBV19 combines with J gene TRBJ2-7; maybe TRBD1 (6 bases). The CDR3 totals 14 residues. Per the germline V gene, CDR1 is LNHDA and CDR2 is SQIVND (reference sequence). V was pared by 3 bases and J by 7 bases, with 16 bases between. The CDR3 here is CASSIGTSLVEQYF. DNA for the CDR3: TGTGCCAGTAGTATCGGGACAAGCCTTGTTGAGCAGTACTTC.

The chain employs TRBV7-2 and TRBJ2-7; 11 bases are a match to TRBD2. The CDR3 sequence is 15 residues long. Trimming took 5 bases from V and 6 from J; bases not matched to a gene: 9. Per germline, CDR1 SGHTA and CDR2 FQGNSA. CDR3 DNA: TGTGCCAGCAGCGAACTTAGCGGGGGGGCCTTCGAGCAGTACTTC. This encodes CASSELSGGAFEQYF.

The CDR3 is CASSTQYRYQPQHF. In DNA form, the CDR3 reads TGTGCCAGTAGTACCCAATACAGGTATCAGCCCCAGCATTTT. The rearrangement links TRBV19 to TRBJ1-5; TRBD1 is a possible D gene (5 bases). The V gene lost 4 bases and the J gene lost 5 bases, with 12 bases spanning the gap. CDR1 is LNHDA and CDR2 is SQIVND in the germline V gene (reference sequence). The CDR3 extends over 14 amino acids.

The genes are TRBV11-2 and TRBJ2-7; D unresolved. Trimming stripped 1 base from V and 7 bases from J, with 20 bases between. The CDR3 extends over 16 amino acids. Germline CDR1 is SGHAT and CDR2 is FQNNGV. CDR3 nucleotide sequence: TGTGCCAGCAGCTTAGTGATGGGCGACGTCGGTGGGGAGCAGTACTTC. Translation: CASSLVMGDVGGEQYF.

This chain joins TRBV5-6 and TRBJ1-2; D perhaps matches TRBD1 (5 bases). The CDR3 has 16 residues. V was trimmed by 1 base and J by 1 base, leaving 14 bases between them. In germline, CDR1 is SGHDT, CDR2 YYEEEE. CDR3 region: CASSLRPTGSNYGYTF. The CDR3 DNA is TGTGCCAGCAGCTTGAGGCCAACAGGCAGTAACTATGGCTACACCTTC. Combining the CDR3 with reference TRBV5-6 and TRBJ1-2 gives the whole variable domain DAGVTQSPTHLIKTRGQQVTLRCSPKSGHDTVSWYQQALGQGPQFIFQYYEEEERQRGNFPDRFSGHQFPNYSSELNVNALLLGDSALYLCASSLRPTGSNYGYTFGSGTRLTVV.

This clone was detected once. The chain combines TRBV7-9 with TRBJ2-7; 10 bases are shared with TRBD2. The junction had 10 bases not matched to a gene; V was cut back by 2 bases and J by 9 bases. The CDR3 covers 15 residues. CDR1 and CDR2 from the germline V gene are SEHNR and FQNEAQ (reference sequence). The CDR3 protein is CASSLSGGAIGWQYF. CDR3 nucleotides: TGTGCCAGCAGCTTAAGCGGGGGGGCAATAGGTTGGCAGTACTTC.

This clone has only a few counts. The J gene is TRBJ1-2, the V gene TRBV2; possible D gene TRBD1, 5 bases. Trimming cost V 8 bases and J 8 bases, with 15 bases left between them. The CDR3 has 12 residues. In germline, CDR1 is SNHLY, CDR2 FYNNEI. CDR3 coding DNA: TGTGCCAGCGGAGTACGCCAGGGCGGCTACACCTTC. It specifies CASGVRQGGYTF.

CDR3 nucleotide sequence: TGTGCCACCAGCCACCCTACTAGCAATCAGCCCCAGCATTTT. Its translation is CATSHPTSNQPQHF. The genes are TRBV15 and TRBJ1-5, with D uncertain. The CDR3 consists of 14 residues. Germline assignment: CDR1 LNHNV and CDR2 YYDKDF (reference sequence). Trimming stripped 5 bases from V and 0 bases from J, with 8 bases between.